The 9 T cell receptor beta chains listed next were all sequenced from one sample in a study of blood T cell repertoires in COVID-19. Here immunoSEQ multiplex PCR was the method, and the copy in TCRdb shows in-frame clones only, minus some. The table records over 350,000 clones, roughly 91% of them present only once. Sample: peripheral blood. Receptors were obtained from a woman aged 25 to 45 with acute or convalescent COVID-19.

J is TRBJ2-5 and V is TRBV19; TRBD2 is a possible D gene (7 bases). Trimming cost V 1 base and J 5 bases, with 17 bases left between them. The V gene's germline CDR1 is LNHDA and CDR2 SQIVND (reference sequence). The CDR3 runs 16 residues. The CDR3 bases are TGTGCCAGTAGTATAGGAGGAGGGGGGGCAGGGGAGACCCAGTACTTC. This gives the protein CASSIGGGGAGETQYF.

The chain has TRBV9 and TRBJ2-3; TRBD2 is a possible D gene (5 bases). The V and J ends lost 3 bases and 4 bases respectively, with 18 bases between them. Looked up from germline, CDR1 is SGDLS and CDR2 is YYNGEE. CDR3 size: 16 residues. CDR3 nucleotides: TGTGCCAGCAGCGCATTCTCGGGAAGGAGCCCAGATACGCAGTATTTT. Translating it yields CASSAFSGRSPDTQYF.

The rearrangement joins TRBV5-1 to TRBJ1-4; D might be TRBD1 (6 bases). Trimming left V 1 base short and J 0 bases short, with 10 bases between. Germline V gene lookup returns CDR1 SGHRS and CDR2 YFSETQ. CDR3 length: 16 amino acids. The CDR3 DNA reads TGCGCCAGCAGCTTGCAGGGGATTGCAACTAATGAAAAACTGTTTTTT. This translates into CASSLQGIATNEKLFF.

This clone was detected only once. The V gene is TRBV2, the J gene TRBJ1-2; D remains ambiguous. Trimming stripped 7 bases from V and 4 bases from J, with 7 bases between. The CDR3 is 11 amino acids. The germline V gene has CDR1 SNHLY and CDR2 FYNNEI. The CDR3 DNA reads TGTGCCAGCATAGATATCTATGGCTACACCTTC. This gives the protein CASIDIYGYTF.

The V gene is TRBV4-1, the J gene TRBJ2-5, with 9 bases lining up with TRBD2. The germline V gene has CDR1 MGHRA and CDR2 YSYEKL. The CDR3 is made up of 15 amino acids. The junction had 3 bases not matched to a gene; V was cut back by 0 bases and J by 4 bases. The CDR3 DNA is TGCGCCAGCAGCCAAGATCCTAGCGGGGTAGAGACCCAGTACTTC. Its protein is CASSQDPSGVETQYF.

The V gene is TRBV29-1, the J gene TRBJ2-1; 7 bases map to TRBD2. There are 14 residues in the CDR3. With V trimmed by 6 bases and J by 6 bases, 11 bases remained unmatched. CDR1 is SQVTM and CDR2 is ANQGSEA in the germline V gene. As DNA, the CDR3 is TGCAGCGTGGACCCCTCGGGGGGAGGCAATGAGCAGTTCTTC. This gives the protein CSVDPSGGGNEQFF.

This chain connects TRBV5-6 to TRBJ2-7; D perhaps matches TRBD1 (6 bases). V lost 3 bases and J lost 6, with 13 bases in between. Germline assignment: CDR1 SGHDT and CDR2 YYEEEE. There are 13 residues in the CDR3. This CDR3 reads CASSSGTLSEQYF. For the CDR3, the DNA is TGTGCCAGCAGCTCCGGGACACTAAGCGAGCAGTACTTC.

In DNA, the CDR3 is TGTGCCAGCAGCTTAGTTGGACTAGCGGCCCAAGAGACCCAGTACTTC. Amino acid sequence: CASSLVGLAAQETQYF. V usage is TRBV7-3 and J usage is TRBJ2-5, with TRBD2 matching 10 bases. The CDR3 totals 16 residues. The germline gives CDR1 SGHTA, CDR2 FQGTGA. J lost 1 base, V lost 2 bases, and 4 bases had no gene match.

The genes are TRBV11-1 and TRBJ2-5; D is perhaps TRBD2 (5 bases). The V and J ends lost 2 bases and 4 bases respectively, with 14 bases between them. CDR1 is SGHAT, CDR2 FQDESV, per germline (reference sequence). CDR3 size: 15 residues. In DNA form, the CDR3 reads TGTGCCAGCAGCTTAACCCGGAGGCCCCCAGAGACCCAGTACTTC. This encodes CASSLTRRPPETQYF.